Listed below are T cell receptor beta chains from one sample, sequenced in a study of blood T cell repertoires in COVID-19. Some clones are missing from TCRdb's copy, which holds only in-frame ones; the method was immunoSEQ multiplex PCR. Here the sample spans 190,000 or so clones, about 86% being singletons. Source material: PBMCs or T cells enriched from blood (not recorded which). Source of these receptors: a woman between 25 and 40 years old who had been exposed to COVID-19. Each CDR3 is given with its conserved first and last residue. The D gene is left open where the match is weak. Size is omitted from some rows. Given values are once, few, many or a class for expanded clones.

J gene | D gene | V gene | clone size | CDR3 protein | CDR3 DNA
TRBJ2-7 | TRBD1 | TRBV2 | once | CASTKERTGGMGEQYF | TGTGCCAGCACCAAGGAGAGGACAGGGGGTATGGGGGAGCAGTACTTC
TRBJ1-1 | NA | TRBV9 | NA | CASSGDINTEAFF | TGTGCCAGCAGCGGGGACATTAACACTGAAGCTTTCTTT
TRBJ2-6 | TRBD1 | TRBV7-2 | NA | CASSQTGTVNSGANVLTF | TGTGCCAGCAGCCAAACCGGGACAGTCAACTCTGGGGCCAACGTCCTGACTTTC
TRBJ2-7 | TRBD1 | TRBV11-3 | NA | CASSQGADRGFYEQYF | TGTGCCAGCAGCCAAGGGGCCGACAGGGGATTTTACGAGCAGTACTTC
TRBJ1-2 | NA | TRBV19 | NA | CASNGLGGDYGYTF | TGTGCCAGTAACGGCCTAGGGGGGGACTATGGCTACACCTTC
TRBJ2-1 | NA | TRBV6-6 | NA | CASRTGTPGYEQFF | TGTGCCAGCAGGACCGGGACTCCAGGTTATGAGCAGTTCTTC
TRBJ1-1 | TRBD1 | TRBV9 | NA | CASSAQGGENTEAFF | TGTGCCAGCAGCGCCCAGGGGGGAGAGAACACTGAAGCTTTCTTT
TRBJ2-3 | TRBD2 | TRBV9 | NA | CASSKGRGGGRTDTQYF | TGTGCCAGCAGCAAGGGGAGAGGCGGGGGGCGCACAGATACGCAGTATTTT
TRBJ1-3 | NA | TRBV6-1 | NA | CASSESVMSPGNTIYF | TGTGCCAGCAGTGAATCCGTAATGAGCCCCGGAAACACCATATATTTT
TRBJ1-2 | TRBD1 | TRBV9 | once | CASSVATGYGYTF | TGTGCCAGCAGCGTAGCGACAGGGTATGGCTACACCTTC
TRBJ2-7 | TRBD2 | TRBV11-3 | once | CASSFSGGSYEQYF | TGTGCCAGCAGCTTTAGCGGGGGGAGCTACGAGCAGTACTTC
TRBJ2-3 | NA | TRBV7-8 | NA | CASSLARVDTQYF | TGTGCCAGCAGCTTAGCCAGGGTGGATACGCAGTATTTT
TRBJ2-1 | TRBD1 | TRBV7-3 | NA | CASSLNPRDRGRNEQFF | TGTGCCAGCAGCTTAAATCCAAGGGACAGGGGTCGCAATGAGCAGTTCTTC
TRBJ1-2 | TRBD1 | TRBV12-3/TRBV12-4 | NA | CASSLYRGYGYTF | TGTGCCAGCAGTTTATACAGGGGATACGGCTACACCTTC
TRBJ2-7 | NA | TRBV7-6 | NA | CASSLELVYEQYF | TGTGCCAGCAGCTTAGAGCTGGTCTACGAGCAGTACTTC
TRBJ1-4 | NA | TRBV19 | NA | CASSIDNIAEKLFF | TGTGCCAGTAGTATCGACAACATCGCTGAAAAACTGTTTTTT
TRBJ2-3 | NA | TRBV24-1 | NA | CATSDVGLMAQYF | TGTGCCACCAGTGATGTCGGACTGATGGCGCAGTATTTT
TRBJ2-1 | TRBD2 | TRBV5-1 | NA | CASGTSGGPIDEQFF | TGCGCCAGTGGGACTAGCGGGGGGCCTATCGATGAGCAGTTCTTC
TRBJ1-2 | NA | TRBV2 | NA | CASSAIIQANYGYTF | TGTGCCAGCAGTGCCATTATACAGGCAAACTATGGCTACACCTTC
TRBJ2-7 | NA | TRBV13 | NA | CASSPGTYEQYF | TGTGCCAGCAGCCCGGGGACCTACGAGCAGTACTTC
TRBJ1-2 | NA | TRBV5-1 | NA | CASSLDPLRGGLYGYTF | TGCGCCAGCAGCTTGGACCCGCTGCGGGGAGGTCTCTATGGCTACACCTTC
TRBJ1-2 | TRBD1 | TRBV5-8 | NA | CASSLAGDREDGVDGYTF | TGTGCCAGCAGCTTGGCCGGGGACAGGGAGGACGGAGTGGATGGCTACACCTTC
TRBJ1-3 | NA | TRBV5-1 | NA | CASNAEGTSGNTIYF | TGCGCCAGCAATGCAGAAGGGACAAGCGGAAACACCATATATTTT
TRBJ1-2 | NA | TRBV2 | NA | CASRTSGVGYTF | TGTGCCAGCCGTACGTCAGGGGTAGGCTACACCTTC
TRBJ1-2 | TRBD1 | TRBV24-1 | NA | CATSDSPGQGAGGYTF | TGTGCCACCAGTGATTCACCGGGACAGGGGGCTGGTGGCTACACCTTC
TRBJ1-6 | NA | TRBV12-3/TRBV12-4 | NA | CASRDPGSHLLHF | TGTGCCAGCAGGGATCCCGGGTCTCACCTCCTCCACTTT
TRBJ1-1 | NA | TRBV21-1 | NA | CASSRTGGRWITEAFF | TGTGCCAGCAGCCGGACAGGGGGCCGGTGGATCACTGAAGCTTTCTTT
TRBJ1-1 | NA | TRBV5-6 | once | CASSPVGRGNTEAFF | TGTGCCAGCAGCCCCGTTGGGCGGGGGAACACTGAAGCTTTCTTT
TRBJ1-1 | NA | TRBV29-1 | NA | CSDHRAYGEAFF | TGCAGCGACCACAGGGCTTATGGGGAAGCTTTCTTT
TRBJ1-1 | NA | TRBV13 | NA | CASSLQDSTEAFF | TGTGCCAGCAGCTTGCAGGATTCCACTGAAGCTTTCTTT
TRBJ1-6 | TRBD1 | TRBV27 | NA | CASSLSRTGFNSPLHF | TGTGCCAGCAGTTTAAGTAGGACAGGGTTTAATTCACCCCTCCACTTT
TRBJ1-2 | NA | TRBV27 | NA | CASSFVPGLGANYGYTF | TGTGCCAGCAGTTTCGTTCCAGGGTTAGGGGCTAACTATGGCTACACCTTC
TRBJ1-2 | NA | TRBV3-1/TRBV3-2 | NA | CASSPGKGKRYTF | TGTGCCAGCAGCCCGGGGAAAGGGAAAAGGTACACCTTC
TRBJ1-1 | NA | TRBV2 | NA | CASSVEGRATEAFF | TGTGCCAGCAGTGTGGAGGGGCGGGCCACTGAAGCTTTCTTT
TRBJ2-3 | NA | TRBV12-2 | NA | CASRLATRLAGGGDTQYF | TGTGCAAGTCGCTTAGCGACCAGATTAGCGGGGGGAGGAGATACGCAGTATTTT
TRBJ1-3 | NA | TRBV30 | NA | CAWTFSGNTIYF | TGTGCCTGGACTTTCTCTGGAAACACCATATATTTT
TRBJ1-2 | TRBD1 | TRBV9 | NA | CASSSGTGTPEGYGYTF | TGTGCCAGCAGCTCCGGGACAGGGACGCCTGAGGGGTATGGCTACACCTTC
TRBJ2-5 | NA | TRBV9 | medium-sized | CASSREGGWETQYF | TGTGCCAGCAGCCGAGAGGGAGGTTGGGAGACCCAGTACTTC
TRBJ2-3 | TRBD2 | TRBV7-3 | NA | CASSLAGGPTDTQYF | TGTGCCAGCAGTCTAGCGGGGGGCCCCACAGATACGCAGTATTTT
TRBJ1-4 | TRBD1 | TRBV5-4 | once | CASSVTGGAHEKLFF | TGTGCCAGCAGCGTCACAGGGGGCGCCCATGAAAAACTGTTTTTT
TRBJ1-1 | NA | TRBV7-9 | NA | CASSLGFGENTEAFF | TGTGCCAGCAGCTTAGGATTCGGGGAGAACACTGAAGCTTTCTTT
TRBJ2-2 | TRBD2 | TRBV5-1 | NA | CASSLLAGGRRIGELFF | TGCGCCAGCAGCCTATTAGCGGGGGGGCGCCGGATCGGGGAGCTGTTTTTT
TRBJ2-3 | NA | TRBV25-1 | NA | CASSTRRAGPSTDTQYF | TGTGCCAGCAGTACCCGCCGGGCGGGGCCGAGCACAGATACGCAGTATTTT
TRBJ2-3 | TRBD2 | TRBV9 | few | CASSVESGTSGSRTDTQYF | TGTGCCAGCAGCGTAGAGTCAGGGACTAGCGGGAGCCGCACAGATACGCAGTATTTT
TRBJ2-7 | NA | TRBV5-6 | NA | CASSLTGTSYEQYF | TGTGCCAGCAGCTTAACAGGGACCTCCTACGAGCAGTACTTC
TRBJ2-7 | TRBD2 | TRBV7-8 | NA | CAGRPSGGNEQYF | TGTGCCGGACGGCCTAGCGGGGGGAACGAGCAGTACTTC
TRBJ1-2 | NA | TRBV27 | NA | CASSLLREGTSGYTF | TGTGCCAGCAGTTTATTAAGGGAGGGGACTAGTGGCTACACCTTC
TRBJ1-3 | NA | TRBV30 | NA | CAWTGRLRSGNTIYF | TGTGCCTGGACAGGGAGGTTACGCTCTGGAAACACCATATATTTT